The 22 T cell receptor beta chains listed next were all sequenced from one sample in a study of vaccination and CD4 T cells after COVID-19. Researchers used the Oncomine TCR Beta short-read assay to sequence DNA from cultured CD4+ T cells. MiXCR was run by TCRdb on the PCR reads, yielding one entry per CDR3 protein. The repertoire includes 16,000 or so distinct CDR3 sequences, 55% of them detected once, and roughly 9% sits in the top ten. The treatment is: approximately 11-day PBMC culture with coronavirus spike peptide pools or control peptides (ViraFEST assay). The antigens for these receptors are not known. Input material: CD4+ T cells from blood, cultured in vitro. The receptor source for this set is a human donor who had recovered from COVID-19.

DNA of the CDR3: TGTGCCAGCAGTTTGCAGGGGATTAACACTGAAGCTTTCTTT. Protein product: CASSLQGINTEAFF. The chain carries TRBV28 and TRBJ1-1; possibly TRBD1 for D (6 bases). Germline V gene data show CDR1 as MDHEN and CDR2 as SYDVKM. CDR3 length: 14 residues. Trimming took off 3 bases at V and 2 bases at J, with 10 bases between the two ends.

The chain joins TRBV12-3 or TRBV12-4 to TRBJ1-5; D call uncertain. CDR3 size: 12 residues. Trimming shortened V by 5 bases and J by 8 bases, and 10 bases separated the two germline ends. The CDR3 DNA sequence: TGTGCCAGCAGTGGCCGCGGGGAGCCCCAGCATTTT. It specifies CASSGRGEPQHF.

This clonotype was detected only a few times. For the CDR3, the DNA is TGCAGTGCTAGTAAGGCCCGCAATGAGCAGTTCTTC. This encodes CSASKARNEQFF. The rearrangement links TRBV20-1 to TRBJ2-1; D uncertain. The ends were cut back, 3 bases at V and 6 bases at J, with 9 bases in the middle. The CDR3 is 12 residues long. Germline values: CDR1 DFQATT, CDR2 SNEGSKA (reference sequence).

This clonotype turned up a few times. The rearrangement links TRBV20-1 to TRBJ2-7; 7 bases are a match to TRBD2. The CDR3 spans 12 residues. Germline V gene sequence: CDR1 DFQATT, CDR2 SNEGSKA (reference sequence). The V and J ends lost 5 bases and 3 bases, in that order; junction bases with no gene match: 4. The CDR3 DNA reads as TGCAGTGCTTCTAGCGGTCTCTACGAGCAGTACTTC. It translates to CSASSGLYEQYF.

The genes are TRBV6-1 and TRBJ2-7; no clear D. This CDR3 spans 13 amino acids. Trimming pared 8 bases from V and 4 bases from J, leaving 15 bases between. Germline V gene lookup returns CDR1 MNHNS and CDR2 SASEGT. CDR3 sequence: CASVPRQPYEQYF. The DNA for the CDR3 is TGTGCCAGCGTCCCCCGACAACCATACGAGCAGTACTTC.

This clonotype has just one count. CDR3 region: CATSVSTSAYGYNEQFF. CDR3 nucleotides: TGTGCCACCAGTGTCTCGACTAGCGCGTATGGCTACAATGAGCAGTTCTTC. The chain carries TRBV24-1 and TRBJ2-1; 8 nucleotides match TRBD2. The germline V gene has CDR1 KGHDR and CDR2 SFDVKD. This CDR3 contains 17 residues. The junction had 11 bases not matched to a gene; V was cut back by 5 bases and J by 3 bases.

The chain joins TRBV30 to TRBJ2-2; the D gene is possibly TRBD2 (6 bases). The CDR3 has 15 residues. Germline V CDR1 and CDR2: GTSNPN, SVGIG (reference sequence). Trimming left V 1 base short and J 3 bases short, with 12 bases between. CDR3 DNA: TGTGCCTGGAGTGAAATGGGGGGAGACACCGGGGAGCTGTTTTTT. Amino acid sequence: CAWSEMGGDTGELFF.

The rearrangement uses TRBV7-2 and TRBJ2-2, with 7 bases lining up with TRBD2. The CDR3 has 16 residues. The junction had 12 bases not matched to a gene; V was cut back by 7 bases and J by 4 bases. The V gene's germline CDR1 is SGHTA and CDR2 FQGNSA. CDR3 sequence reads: CASTPPGLRGTGELFF. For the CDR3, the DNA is TGTGCCAGCACCCCCCCGGGACTAAGAGGCACCGGGGAGCTGTTTTTT.

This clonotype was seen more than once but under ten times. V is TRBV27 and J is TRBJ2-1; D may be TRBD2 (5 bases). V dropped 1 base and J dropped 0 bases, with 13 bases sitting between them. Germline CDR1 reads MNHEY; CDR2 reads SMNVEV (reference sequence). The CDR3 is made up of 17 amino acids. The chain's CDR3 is CASSLYVSTSSYNEQFF. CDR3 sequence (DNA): TGTGCCAGCAGTTTATATGTGAGCACTAGCTCCTACAATGAGCAGTTCTTC.

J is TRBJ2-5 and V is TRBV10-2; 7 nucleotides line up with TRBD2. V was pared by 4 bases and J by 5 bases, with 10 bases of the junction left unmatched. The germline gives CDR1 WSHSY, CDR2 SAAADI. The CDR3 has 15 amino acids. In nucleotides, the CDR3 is TGCGCCAGCAGTGGGGCGGGAGCGGCGAGGGAGACCCAGTACTTC. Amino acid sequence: CASSGAGAARETQYF.

The CDR3 protein is CASRPQGNYGYTF. CDR3 DNA sequence: TGTGCCAGCCGCCCACAGGGAAACTATGGCTACACCTTC. The rearrangement joins TRBV6-1 to TRBJ1-2; D might be TRBD1 (6 bases). CDR3 length: 13 residues. The V gene lost 8 bases and the J gene lost 2 bases, with 12 bases spanning the gap. The germline CDR1 and CDR2 sequences are MNHNS and SASEGT.

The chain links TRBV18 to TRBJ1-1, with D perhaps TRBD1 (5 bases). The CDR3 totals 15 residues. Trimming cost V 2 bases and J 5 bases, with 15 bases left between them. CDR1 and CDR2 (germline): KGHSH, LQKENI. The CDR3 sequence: CASSPAQGGETEAFF. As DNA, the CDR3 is TGTGCCAGCTCACCAGCCCAGGGTGGAGAAACTGAAGCTTTCTTT.

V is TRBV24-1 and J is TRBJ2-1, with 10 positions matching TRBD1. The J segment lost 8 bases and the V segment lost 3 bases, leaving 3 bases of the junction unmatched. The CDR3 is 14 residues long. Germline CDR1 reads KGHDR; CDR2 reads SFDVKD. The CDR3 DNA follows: TGTGCCACCAGTGATCCGGGACAGGGGCATGAGCAGTTCTTC. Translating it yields CATSDPGQGHEQFF.

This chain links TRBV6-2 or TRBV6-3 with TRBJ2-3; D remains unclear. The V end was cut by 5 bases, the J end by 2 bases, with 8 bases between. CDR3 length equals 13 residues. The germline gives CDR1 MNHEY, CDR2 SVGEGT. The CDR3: CASSQHPTDTQYF. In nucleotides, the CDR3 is TGTGCCAGCAGTCAACACCCCACAGATACGCAGTATTTT.

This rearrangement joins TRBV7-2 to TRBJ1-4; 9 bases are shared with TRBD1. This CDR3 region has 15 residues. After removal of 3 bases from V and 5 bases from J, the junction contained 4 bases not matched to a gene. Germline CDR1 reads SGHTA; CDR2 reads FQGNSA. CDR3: CASSFNRGQNEKLFF. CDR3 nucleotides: TGTGCCAGCAGCTTCAACAGGGGGCAAAATGAAAAACTGTTTTTT.

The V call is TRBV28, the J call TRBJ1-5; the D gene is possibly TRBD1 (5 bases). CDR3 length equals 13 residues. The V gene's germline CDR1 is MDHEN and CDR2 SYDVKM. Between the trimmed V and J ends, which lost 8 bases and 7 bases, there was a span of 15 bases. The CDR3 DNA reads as TGTGCCAGCCGGGGGACCATCCGGCAGCCCCAGCATTTT. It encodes CASRGTIRQPQHF.

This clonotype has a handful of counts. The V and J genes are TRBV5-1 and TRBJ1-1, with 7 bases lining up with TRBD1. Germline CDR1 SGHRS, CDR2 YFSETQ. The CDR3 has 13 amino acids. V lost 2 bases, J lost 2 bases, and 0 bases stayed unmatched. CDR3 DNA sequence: TGCGCCAGCAGCTTAGGGGGCAACACTGAAGCTTTCTTT. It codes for CASSLGGNTEAFF.

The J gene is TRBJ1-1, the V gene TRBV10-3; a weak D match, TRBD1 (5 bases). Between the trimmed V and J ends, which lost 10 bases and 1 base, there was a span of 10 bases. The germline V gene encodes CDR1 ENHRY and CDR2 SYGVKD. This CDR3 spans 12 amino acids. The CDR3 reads CASKTANTEAFF. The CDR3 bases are TGTGCCAGCAAGACAGCGAACACTGAAGCTTTCTTT.

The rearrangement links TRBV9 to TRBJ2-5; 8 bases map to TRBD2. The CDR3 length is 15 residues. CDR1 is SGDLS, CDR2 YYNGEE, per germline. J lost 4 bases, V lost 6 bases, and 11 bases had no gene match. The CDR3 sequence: CASILSGSVGETQYF. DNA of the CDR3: TGTGCCAGCATCCTCAGCGGGAGCGTAGGAGAGACCCAGTACTTC.

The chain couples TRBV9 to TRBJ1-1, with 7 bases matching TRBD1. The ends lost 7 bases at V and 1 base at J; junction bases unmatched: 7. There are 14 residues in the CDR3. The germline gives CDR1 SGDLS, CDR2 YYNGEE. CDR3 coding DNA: TGTGCCAGCGCCGGGGGACAGCCGAACACTGAAGCTTTCTTT. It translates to CASAGGQPNTEAFF.

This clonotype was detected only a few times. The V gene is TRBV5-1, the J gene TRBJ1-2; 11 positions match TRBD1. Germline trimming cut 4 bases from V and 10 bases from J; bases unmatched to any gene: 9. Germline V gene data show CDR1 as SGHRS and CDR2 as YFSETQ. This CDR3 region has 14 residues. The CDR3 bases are TGCGCCAGCAGCCCGGGGACAGGGGGTCTGGTCTACACCTTC. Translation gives CASSPGTGGLVYTF.

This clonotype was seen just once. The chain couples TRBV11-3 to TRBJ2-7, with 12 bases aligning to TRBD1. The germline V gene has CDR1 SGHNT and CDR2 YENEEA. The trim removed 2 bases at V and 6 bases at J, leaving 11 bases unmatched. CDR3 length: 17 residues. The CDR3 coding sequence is TGTGCCAGCAGCTTAAATTCGGGGACAGGGGGCTTTTCCGAGCAGTACTTC. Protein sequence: CASSLNSGTGGFSEQYF.